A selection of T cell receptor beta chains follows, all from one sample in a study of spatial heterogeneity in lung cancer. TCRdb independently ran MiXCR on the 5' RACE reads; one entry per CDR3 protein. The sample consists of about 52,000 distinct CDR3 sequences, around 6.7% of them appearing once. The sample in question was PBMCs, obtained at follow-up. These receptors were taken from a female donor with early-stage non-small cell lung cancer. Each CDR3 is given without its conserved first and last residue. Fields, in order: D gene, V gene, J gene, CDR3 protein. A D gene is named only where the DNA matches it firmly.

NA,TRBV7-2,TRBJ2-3,ASSLQQLPDTQY
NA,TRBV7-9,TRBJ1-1,ASRSGSRAEAF
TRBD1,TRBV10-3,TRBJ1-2,AISDDLSGDRGSYGYT
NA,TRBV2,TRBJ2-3,ASSLGYADTQY
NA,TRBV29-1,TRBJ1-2,SVEDKRVDSLL
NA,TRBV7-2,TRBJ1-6,ASSLESWFNSPLH
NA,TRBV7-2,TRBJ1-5,ASSLMALSGNQPQH
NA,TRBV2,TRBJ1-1,ASSDQGYEAF
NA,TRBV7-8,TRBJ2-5,ASSLRAGAETQY
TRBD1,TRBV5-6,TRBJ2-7,ASSTTGTGIPGEQY
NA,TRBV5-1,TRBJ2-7,ASTRDTSSYEQY
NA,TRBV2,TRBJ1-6,ASSPEPTGSYNSPLH
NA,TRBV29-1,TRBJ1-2,SVVRGDYGYT
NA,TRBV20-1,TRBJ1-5,SAVVFGDQPQH
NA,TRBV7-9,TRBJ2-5,ASSLGDWPAEETQY
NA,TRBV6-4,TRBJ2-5,ASSGVLEETQY
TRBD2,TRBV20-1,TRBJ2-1,SARERGGSRYNEQF
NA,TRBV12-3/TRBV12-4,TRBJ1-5,ASSSRPNSNQPQH
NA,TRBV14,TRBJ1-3,ASSLPIGNTIY
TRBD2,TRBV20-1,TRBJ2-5,SASRSGGNQETQY
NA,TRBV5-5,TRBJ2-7,ASSLLADRAYEQY
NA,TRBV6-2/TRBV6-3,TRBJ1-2,ASRRGFYGYT
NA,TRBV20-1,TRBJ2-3,SASGVGSTDTQY
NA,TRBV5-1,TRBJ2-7,ASSFQQGSYEQY
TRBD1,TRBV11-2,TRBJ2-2,ASSVTGGVNTGELF
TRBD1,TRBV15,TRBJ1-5,ATSRGQGIQPQH
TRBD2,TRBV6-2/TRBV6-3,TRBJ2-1,ASTERGGRNEQF
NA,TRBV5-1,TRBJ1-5,ASSLEPGGNQPQH
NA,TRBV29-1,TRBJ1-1,SVNSGRDTEAF
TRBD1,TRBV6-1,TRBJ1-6,ASSVVARTGDSPLH
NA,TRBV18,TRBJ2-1,ASSPTGGSRNEQF
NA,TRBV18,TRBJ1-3,ASSFGSSGNTIY
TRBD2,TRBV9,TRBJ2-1,ASSVSSGPGYNEQF
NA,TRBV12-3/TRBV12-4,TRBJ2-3,ASSLILAEQADTQY
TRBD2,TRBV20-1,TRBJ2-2,SARDVASGGTTGELF
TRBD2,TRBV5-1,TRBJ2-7,ASPYWTSGGSYEQY
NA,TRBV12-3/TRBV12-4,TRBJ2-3,ASALGALADTQY
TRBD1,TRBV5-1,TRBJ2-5,ASSGQGKSETQY
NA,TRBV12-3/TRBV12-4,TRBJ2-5,ASSGDGFQETQY
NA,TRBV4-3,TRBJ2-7,ASSQDRGYEQY
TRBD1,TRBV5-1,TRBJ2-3,ATRWTGSTDTQY
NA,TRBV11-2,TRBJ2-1,ASSSQGINYNEQF